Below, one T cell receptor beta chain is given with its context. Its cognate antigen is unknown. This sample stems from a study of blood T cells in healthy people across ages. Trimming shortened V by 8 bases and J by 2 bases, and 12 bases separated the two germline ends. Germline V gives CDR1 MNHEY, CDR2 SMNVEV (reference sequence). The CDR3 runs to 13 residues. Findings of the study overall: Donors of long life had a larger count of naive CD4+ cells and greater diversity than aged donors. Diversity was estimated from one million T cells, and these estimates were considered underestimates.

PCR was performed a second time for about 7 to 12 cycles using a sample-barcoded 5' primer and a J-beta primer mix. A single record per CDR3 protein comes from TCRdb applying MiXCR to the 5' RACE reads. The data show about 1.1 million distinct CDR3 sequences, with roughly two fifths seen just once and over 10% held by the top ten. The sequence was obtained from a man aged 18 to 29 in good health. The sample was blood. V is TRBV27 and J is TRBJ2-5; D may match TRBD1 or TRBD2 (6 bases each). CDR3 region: CASGEDSQETQYF. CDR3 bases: TGTGCCAGCGGGGAGGACAGTCAAGAGACCCAGTACTTC.